This T cell receptor (beta chain) is drawn from a study of blood T cells in healthy people across ages (dated by TCRdb to 2014 to 2015). With respect to the entire study: In model experiments, template switching captured about one uniquely barcoded TCR beta cDNA molecule for every two T cells. Using deep sequencing normalized with unique cDNA molecular identifiers, the study measured how TCR beta repertoire diversity changes with age. Donors were grouped into four age groups: young (average roughly 16 years), middle-aged (about 38), aged (approximately 58) and long-lived (just over 80). Donors of different ages were randomly distributed across sequencing lanes to avoid experimental bias. Two additional independent replicas of 1 million unique cDNA reads from the same blood draw were analyzed for two donors (one aged 18 to 30 and one aged 80 or older). General study outcomes and caveats: Observed TCR beta diversity correlated strongly with the percentage of naive T cells measured by flow cytometry. Conclusive comparison of naive and antigen-experienced compartments was prevented by the profiling of bulk unsorted PBMCs. Compared with the aged group, the long-lived group had more naive CD4+ T cells, fewer expanded clones and increased TCR diversity, a pattern suggesting age selection. Total diversity estimates from one million sequenced T cells were considered lower bounds and underestimates. Observed TCR beta diversity per million T cells fell roughly linearly with age, and a significant reduction was already apparent by age roughly 40. Because donor CMV infection status was unknown, age-related changes in expanded clonotypes were potentially confounded.

From the cysteine up to the phenylalanine, the CDR3 has a length of 15 residues. The DNA shown is the 45-base CDR3, in frame from base 1. At the junction V is shortened by 4 bases and J by 0 bases; bases outside the gene matches: 6. CDR1 and CDR2, per the germline V gene, are SGHRS and YFSETQ. A note on this clonotype: It lacks a known antigen. Per-nucleotide qualities are absent, and no much larger clonotype sits a single base away.

Systemically healthy Caucasian individuals from Russia, 35 to 50 in total and aged about 6 to 95 years, were included as donors. Each donor gave around 9.8 milliliters of peripheral blood, collected into EDTA-treated Vacutainer tubes. Ficoll-Paque density-gradient centrifugation was used to isolate PBMCs, with at least 6.5 million obtained per sample. Trizol reagent was used to extract total RNA from the PBMCs, yielding at least 6 micrograms per sample. For every donor, flow cytometry on a PBMC aliquot measured the percentage of naive CD45RAhigh/CD27high T cells. The method was 5' RACE. For sequencing, an Illumina HiSeq 2500 was employed. A second about 6 to 11 cycle PCR used a sample-barcoded 5' primer and a J-beta primer mix. A template-switch 5' adaptor carrying 12 random nucleotides introduced a unique molecular identifier onto each TCR beta cDNA molecule. Each sample yielded at least 3 million CDR3-containing paired-end reads. First-strand cDNA was synthesized from all RNA with the Mint cDNA synthesis kit, primed by a TRBC-specific oligonucleotide. All cDNA was treated with uracil-DNA glycosylase and then went through a first 18-cycle PCR with the universal primers M1SS and BC2_uni_R. As for how the authors treated the data: Normalization of each sample was performed by random selection of 1 million high-quality reads, each carrying a distinct molecular identifier. Instead of being binned into consensus sequences, reads with shared molecular identifiers were discarded. MiTCR, run with a Q25 quality threshold and the strictest error-elimination algorithm, handled CDR3 identification, clonotype clustering and error correction. A nonparametric unseen species model with Euler transformation was used to estimate a lower bound on total TCR beta diversity. TCRdb cleaned the public reads at Q25 with fastp, built clones with MiXCR and kept in-frame beta chains. Duplicate CDR3 protein sequences are folded into a single record with the most common DNA and genes. These V and J calls are TCRdb output, not the study's own analysis. This sample has about 1.6 million distinct CDR3 sequences in its table, and approximately 32% of those were observed once. The ten biggest clones cover about 11% of the sample.

Sequencing was carried out using blood. The sequence was collected from a woman in her twenties or thirties in good health. Recombination connected TRBV5-1 to TRBJ2-7; 8 of the junction bases match TRBD2. The nucleotides are TGCGCCAGCAGCCTCACGCGGGGGGCCTCCTACGAGCAGTACTTC. It specifies CASSLTRGASYEQYF.